What follows describes a single T cell receptor (beta chain). Under the authors' procedure: Counts of nucleated cells, estimated from reference gene primer amplification, were obtained. Repertoires were generated with immunoSEQ multiplex PCR, while TCRdb's copy carries only in-frame clones and drops some. V, J and clone size derive from that table, while D and trimming were established from the DNA sequence. This table has approximately 230,000 clones, roughly 90% appearing once. This entry is derived from a study of blood T cell repertoires in COVID-19. The overall study: Some COVID-19 samples were acute and others convalescent; all came from the United States, Italy and Spain. PBMCs, B-cell-depleted T cells, or T cells provided the cDNA or gDNA that made up the material.

The CDR3 runs to 12 residues. V was trimmed by 2 bases and J by 5 bases, leaving 5 bases between them. Germline V gene lookup returns CDR1 MNHEY and CDR2 SVGAGI. The TCR originated in a man aged 25 to 40 who had recovered from COVID-19. Sequences were obtained from peripheral blood. The chain links TRBV6-5 to TRBJ2-3; D not certain. The CDR3, as DNA: TGTGCCAGCAGTTACGGGCGAGATACGCAGTATTTT. It specifies CASSYGRDTQYF.